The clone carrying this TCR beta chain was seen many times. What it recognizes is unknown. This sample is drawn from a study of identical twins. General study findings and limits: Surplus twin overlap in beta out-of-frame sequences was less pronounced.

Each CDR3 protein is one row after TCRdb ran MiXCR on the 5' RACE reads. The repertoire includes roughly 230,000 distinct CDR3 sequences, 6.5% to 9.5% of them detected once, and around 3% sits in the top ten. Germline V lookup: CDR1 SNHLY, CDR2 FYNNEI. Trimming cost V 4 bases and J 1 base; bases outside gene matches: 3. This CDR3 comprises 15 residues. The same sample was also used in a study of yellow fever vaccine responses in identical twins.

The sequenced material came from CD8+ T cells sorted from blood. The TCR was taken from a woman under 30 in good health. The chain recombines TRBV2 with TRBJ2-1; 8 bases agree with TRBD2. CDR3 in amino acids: CASSALAGSYNEQFF. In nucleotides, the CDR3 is TGTGCCAGCAGTGCCTTAGCGGGATCCTACAATGAGCAGTTCTTC.